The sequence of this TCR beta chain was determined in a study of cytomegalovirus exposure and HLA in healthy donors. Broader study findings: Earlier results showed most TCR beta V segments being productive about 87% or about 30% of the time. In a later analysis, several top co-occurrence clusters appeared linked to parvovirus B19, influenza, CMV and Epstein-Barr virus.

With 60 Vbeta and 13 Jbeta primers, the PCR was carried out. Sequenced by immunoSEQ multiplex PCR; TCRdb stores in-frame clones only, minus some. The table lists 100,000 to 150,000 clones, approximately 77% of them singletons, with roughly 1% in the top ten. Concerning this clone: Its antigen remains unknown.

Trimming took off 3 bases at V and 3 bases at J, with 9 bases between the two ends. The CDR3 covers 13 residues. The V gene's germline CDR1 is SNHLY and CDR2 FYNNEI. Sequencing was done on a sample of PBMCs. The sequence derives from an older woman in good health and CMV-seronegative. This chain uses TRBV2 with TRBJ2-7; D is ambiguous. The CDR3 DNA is TGTGCCAGCAGTGAGGGCATCAACTACGAGCAGTACTTC. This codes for CASSEGINYEQYF.